This T cell receptor beta chain is drawn from a study of response to subunit inactivated influenza vaccine. Study-wide findings and caveats: Authors suggested few new T cells are recruited by each seasonal influenza vaccination.

TCRdb reprocessed the RT-PCR reads with MiXCR, giving one entry per CDR3 protein. The repertoire has about 530,000 distinct CDR3 sequences, 10% to 15% of them found once; the top ten carry 13%. Germline V CDR1 and CDR2: DFQATT, SNEGSKA (reference sequence). CDR3 length: 15 residues. V lost 1 base, J lost 6 bases, and 6 bases stayed unmatched. This clonotype was seen ten or more times. Its antigen is still unknown. Here the sequenced sample was PBMCs from blood, taken more than 35 days after vaccination. The receptor was derived from a man aged 45-65 years who received an inactivated influenza vaccine. The genes are TRBV20-1 and TRBJ2-1; 10 bases are shared with TRBD1. The DNA for the CDR3 is TGCAGTGCTAGAGTAGGGACAGGGGTCACCAATGAGCAGTTCTTC. It yields the protein CSARVGTGVTNEQFF.